This TCR beta chain stems from a study of shared clonotypes between healthy human individuals. Findings and limits, study-wide: Estimated richness was generally greater in naive than memory subsets.

The CDR3 length is 16 residues. Germline V gene sequence: CDR1 SGHRS, CDR2 YFSETQ. The V and J ends lost 6 bases and 1 base respectively, with 19 bases between them. Donors, healthy HIV-negative adults, lacked recent acute infections or vaccinations. The split of CD4+ cells yielded CD45RA+ naive and CD45RA-negative memory subsets. Turning to this clone: Its specificity is not known.

Original processing methods: In the immunoSEQ data, sequences were junction-only and lacked quality scores, so filtering differed. Profiling relied on immunoSEQ multiplex PCR, and the TCRdb table lists in-frame clones only, not all of them. V, J and clone size are those of that table, while D and trimming were read from the DNA. The table includes 2 million to 2.5 million clones, around 95% detected once. The chain carries TRBV5-1 and TRBJ1-1; D remains ambiguous. Sample: naive CD4+ T cells sorted from blood. Subset noted: CD45RA+ positively selected. The sequence was obtained from a man aged 18 to 35 in good health. CDR3 sequence (DNA): TGCGCCAGCAAGGAGGCCTTCCTTCCCACGAACACTGAAGCTTTCTTT. Encoded protein: CASKEAFLPTNTEAFF.